This entry features one T cell receptor (beta chain) sequence. As yet, its antigen is unknown. The data stem from a study of cytomegalovirus exposure and HLA in healthy donors. Study outcomes and limitations: An assumption of roughly uniform sequencing depth across donors underlay the presence/absence analyses. A later analysis showed HLA-associated TCR beta chains outstripping equally common others in clonal expansion. As a later analysis showed, a missense DCLRE1C variant was linked to trimming of TCR beta V- and J-genes. Beyond CMV serostatus, there was no information to go on about immune exposure.

The PCR ran on 60 Vbeta and 13 Jbeta primers. Sequencing used immunoSEQ multiplex PCR; TCRdb keeps in-frame clones, though not all of them. The top ten hold about 2.6% of the sample, which has 200,000 or so clones, 82% seen once. V lost 3 bases, J lost 0 bases, and 9 bases stayed unmatched. The CDR3 runs 18 residues. Germline V gives CDR1 MGHRA, CDR2 YSYEKL. This TCR was recovered from a woman aged 40-49 years in good health and CMV-seronegative. This chain uses TRBV4-1 with TRBJ1-3; 9 bases line up with TRBD1. The sample taken for sequencing was PBMCs. The DNA of the CDR3 is TGCGCCAGCAGCCAGTGGGACAGGGCCGTTATCTCTGGAAACACCATATATTTT. This translates into CASSQWDRAVISGNTIYF.